This passage covers 18 T cell receptor beta chains from one sample sequenced in a study of beta chain features in type 1 diabetes. Study-wide results and caveats: Moderately but significantly shorter TCRB CDR3s were found in Type 1 diabetes patients in all four CD4+ subsets.

Their antigens are not known. Every isolated RNA sample was fully reverse transcribed, so sequencing captured expressed TCRB transcripts. The data were produced by immunoSEQ multiplex PCR, yet TCRdb's version contains in-frame clones alone and is incomplete. The data contain 200,000 to 300,000 clones, 11% of them singletons. Sequences were obtained from naive CD4+ T cells from blood. The receptors stem from a man younger than 45 with type 1 diabetes.

The chain has TRBV19 and TRBJ1-2; D call uncertain. The germline CDR1 and CDR2 sequences are LNHDA and SQIVND (reference sequence). V was pared by 9 bases and J by 1 base, with 6 bases between. This CDR3 has 11 residues. This CDR3 is CASGDNYGYTF. The CDR3 nucleotides are TGTGCCAGCGGGGATAACTATGGCTACACCTTC.

This clone was recorded a few times. This rearrangement joins TRBV7-8 to TRBJ2-1, with 12 bases fitting TRBD2. Per the germline V gene, CDR1 is SGHVS and CDR2 is FQNEAQ. The CDR3 is 17 residues long. Unmatched junction bases numbered 9, after V lost 5 bases and J lost 4 bases. CDR3 DNA sequence: TGTGCCAGCAGCCAACCAACTAGCGGGGGGCCGTACAATGAGCAGTTCTTC. Translated: CASSQPTSGGPYNEQFF.

This clone was observed a handful of times. The V call is TRBV27, the J call TRBJ1-2; 9 nucleotides align to TRBD1. The V segment lost 2 bases and the J segment 6 bases; nucleotides outside the gene matches: 4. The CDR3 is 14 residues long. In germline, CDR1 is MNHEY, CDR2 SMNVEV (reference sequence). The CDR3 loop is CASSLRGQGDGYTF. The DNA for the CDR3 is TGTGCCAGCAGTTTACGGGGACAGGGCGATGGCTACACCTTC.

Only a few counts were recorded for this clone. The chain employs TRBV4-3 and TRBJ2-5; perhaps TRBD1 as D (6 bases). Germline CDR1 reads LGHNA; CDR2 reads YSLEER. The germline V and J ends were trimmed by 4 bases and 2 bases, with 11 bases remaining between them. The CDR3 totals 14 residues. The CDR3 DNA follows: TGCGCCAGCAGCCTAGGGACATCGCAAGAGACCCAGTACTTC. This codes for CASSLGTSQETQYF.

The chain has TRBV7-9 and TRBJ2-3; no clear D gene. Between the trimmed V and J ends, which lost 1 base and 4 bases, there was a span of 6 bases. Germline V gene data show CDR1 as SEHNR and CDR2 as FQNEAQ (reference sequence). The CDR3 has 13 amino acids. Written as DNA, the CDR3 is TGTGCCAGCAGCTTAGTCGGGTCAGATACGCAGTATTTT. It yields the protein CASSLVGSDTQYF. Filled out from reference TRBV7-9 and TRBJ2-3, the complete variable domain reads DTGVSQNPRHKITKRGQNVTFRCDPISEHNRLYWYRQTLGQGPEFLTYFQNEAQLEKSRLLSDRFSAERPKGSFSTLEIQRTEQGDSAMYLCASSLVGSDTQYFGPGTRLTVL.

This clone came up a few times. The J gene is TRBJ1-5, the V gene TRBV19, with D possibly matching TRBD1 (5 bases). CDR3 size: 16 residues. CDR1 and CDR2 from the germline V gene are LNHDA and SQIVND (reference sequence). Trimming left V 1 base short and J 9 bases short, with 19 bases between. Here the CDR3 reads CASSIAKGPTTGPQHF. The CDR3 coding sequence is TGTGCCAGTAGTATAGCCAAGGGGCCAACTACGGGGCCCCAGCATTTT.

This clone showed up just a few times. V is TRBV6-5 and J is TRBJ2-1, with D unclear. V lost 10 bases and J 9 bases, leaving 10 bases between the germline ends. Germline assignment: CDR1 MNHEY and CDR2 SVGAGI. This CDR3 has 10 amino acids. The DNA for the CDR3 is TGTGCCACCGGGTCCCGTGAGCAGTTCTTC. It codes for CATGSREQFF.

This clone has more than one count but fewer than ten. The chain joins TRBV6-5 to TRBJ2-5; 7 nucleotides agree with TRBD1. CDR3 size: 14 residues. The V gene's germline CDR1 is MNHEY and CDR2 SVGAGI. V shed 2 bases and J 1 base; nucleotides not matched to a gene: 1. In DNA form, the CDR3 reads TGTGCCAGCAGTTACCGGGACAGCCAAGAGACCCAGTACTTC. Translated: CASSYRDSQETQYF.

The chain uses TRBV5-4 and TRBJ2-3; perhaps TRBD2 as D (7 bases). The germline V and J ends were trimmed by 0 bases and 4 bases, with 12 bases remaining between them. This CDR3 is 15 amino acids long. The V gene's germline CDR1 is SGHNT and CDR2 YYREEE (reference sequence). The CDR3 region is CASSLGGGAPDTQYF. CDR3 coding DNA: TGTGCCAGCAGCTTGGGAGGGGGGGCCCCAGATACGCAGTATTTT.

V and J are TRBV5-4 and TRBJ2-2, with D possibly being TRBD2 (6 bases). Trimming took 4 bases from V and 2 from J, leaving 15 bases between them. Germline lookup yields CDR1 SGHNT and CDR2 YYREEE (reference sequence). There are 16 residues in the CDR3. The chain's CDR3 is CASSPGGISNTGELFF. In DNA, the CDR3 is TGTGCCAGCAGCCCCGGAGGGATTTCTAACACCGGGGAGCTGTTTTTT. The full variable domain, its missing parts supplied by reference TRBV5-4 and TRBJ2-2, is ETGVTQSPTHLIKTRGQQVTLRCSSQSGHNTVSWYQQALGQGPQFIFQYYREEENGRGNFPPRFSGLQFPNYSSELNVNALELDDSALYLCASSPGGISNTGELFFGEGSRLTVL.

V usage is TRBV30 and J usage is TRBJ2-5, with D tentatively TRBD1 (5 bases). The J call could be wrong; TRBJ2-7 is a better fit for the DNA end. Germline V gene data show CDR1 as GTSNPN and CDR2 as SVGIG (reference sequence). The CDR3 is 13 amino acids. CDR3 DNA sequence: TGTGCCTGGTCAAGACAGCTCCGTGACGAGCAGTACTTC. Its protein is CAWSRQLRDEQYF.

CDR3 DNA: TGTGCCAGCAGCGGGACTCGAGCCAACTACGAGCAGTACTTC. This translates into CASSGTRANYEQYF. The chain employs TRBV11-2 and TRBJ2-7; D might be TRBD2 (6 bases). The germline gives CDR1 SGHAT, CDR2 FQNNGV. V dropped 5 bases and J dropped 3 bases, with 14 bases sitting between them. The CDR3 length is 14 residues.

The chain combines TRBV19 with TRBJ1-2; maybe TRBD1 (5 bases). Germline V gives CDR1 LNHDA, CDR2 SQIVND (reference sequence). This CDR3 contains 14 residues. The germline V and J ends were trimmed by 10 bases and 0 bases, with 15 bases remaining between them. CDR3 amino acids: CATQDGGANYGYTF. The CDR3 DNA follows: TGTGCCACCCAGGACGGGGGTGCTAACTATGGCTACACCTTC.

This clone appeared a few times. The chain links TRBV5-1 to TRBJ2-5; 10 positions agree with TRBD1. The CDR3 extends over 15 amino acids. Germline trimming cut 3 bases from V and 5 bases from J; bases unmatched to any gene: 7. Germline V gene lookup returns CDR1 SGHRS and CDR2 YFSETQ. The CDR3 here is CASSSGQGLVETQYF. CDR3 nucleotides: TGCGCCAGCAGCTCGGGACAGGGGCTGGTGGAGACCCAGTACTTC.

This clone occurred a few times. The chain uses TRBV7-2 and TRBJ2-7, with TRBD2 identical over 9 bases. CDR3 length: 14 residues. V was clipped by 8 bases and J by 1 base; unmatched bases: 6. Germline CDR1 and CDR2: SGHTA and FQGNSA. In DNA, the CDR3 is TGTGCCAGCCAACTCCTAGCGGGGTCCTACGAGCAGTACTTC. Its protein is CASQLLAGSYEQYF.

This clone was seen a handful of times. V usage is TRBV18 and J usage is TRBJ2-5; the D gene is possibly TRBD1 (5 bases). The ends were cut back, 3 bases at V and 0 bases at J, with 11 bases in the middle. CDR3 length: 15 amino acids. The germline V gene has CDR1 KGHSH and CDR2 LQKENI. CDR3: CASSPFDSNQETQYF. CDR3 coding DNA: TGTGCCAGCTCACCCTTCGACAGTAACCAAGAGACCCAGTACTTC.

The V and J genes are TRBV18 and TRBJ2-5; D uncertain. The germline V gene encodes CDR1 KGHSH and CDR2 LQKENI. The CDR3 consists of 12 residues. The V gene lost 1 base and the J gene lost 5 bases, with 5 bases spanning the gap. The CDR3 is CASSPLAETQYF. The CDR3 DNA reads TGTGCCAGCTCACCACTTGCGGAGACCCAGTACTTC. The whole variable domain, filled in from reference TRBV18 and TRBJ2-5, reads NAGVMQNPRHLVRRRGQEARLRCSPMKGHSHVYWYRQLPEEGLKFMVYLQKENIIDESGMPKERFSAEFPKEGPSILRIQQVVRGDSAAYFCASSPLAETQYFGPGTRLLVL.

This clone was seen just once. The chain links TRBV7-8 to TRBJ1-2; D call uncertain. Germline V lookup: CDR1 SGHVS, CDR2 FQNEAQ. The ends were cut back, 2 bases at V and 3 bases at J, with 10 bases in the middle. The CDR3 is 14 amino acids. The CDR3 loop reads CASSLRDTDYGYTF. CDR3 sequence (DNA): TGTGCCAGCAGCTTACGAGACACGGACTATGGCTACACCTTC. The entire variable domain, with the rest obtained from reference TRBV7-8 and TRBJ1-2, is as follows: GAGVSQSPRYKVAKRGQDVALRCDPISGHVSLFWYQQALGQGPEFLTYFQNEAQLDKSGLPSDRFFAERPEGSVSTLKIQRTQQEDSAVYLCASSLRDTDYGYTFGSGTRLTVV.